The rows below give T cell receptor beta chains drawn from one sample of a study of blood T cell repertoires in COVID-19. Assay: immunoSEQ multiplex PCR; the TCRdb copy retains only in-frame clones and omits some. The sample lists approximately 300,000 clones, around 89% occurring once. Sequences were obtained from peripheral blood. These receptors were taken from a man between 40 and 49 years old with acute or convalescent COVID-19. Both conserved end residues are trimmed from each CDR3.

V gene	J gene	CDR3 protein
TRBV14	TRBJ2-1	ASSQEVGLPSLSYNEQF
TRBV30	TRBJ2-1	ALRLAGGLHYNEQF
TRBV2	TRBJ1-1	ASSLGTVEAF
TRBV18	TRBJ1-1	ASSPRVRNPEAF
TRBV7-8	TRBJ2-7	ASSLRRYDEQY
TRBV5-1	TRBJ1-1	ASSLGRVGTEAF
TRBV7-8	TRBJ1-3	ASSITGEAGNTIY
TRBV12-3/TRBV12-4	TRBJ2-7	ASSPFYEQY
TRBV3-1/TRBV3-2	TRBJ2-7	ASSQDPTEPYEQY
TRBV7-8	TRBJ1-3	ASSRPFPGNTIY
TRBV12-5	TRBJ1-1	ASGLPWGGGTNTEAF
TRBV3-1/TRBV3-2	TRBJ1-5	ASSQGPRGLPQH
TRBV30	TRBJ1-3	AWTSSGNTIY
TRBV11-2	TRBJ1-2	ASSPWTGDYGYT
TRBV29-1	TRBJ1-5	SVGQGVSNQPQH
TRBV6-5	TRBJ1-1	ATTPRANTEAF
TRBV7-8	TRBJ2-7	ASSLRSYSYEQY
TRBV10-1	TRBJ1-1	ASSHRVPEAF
TRBV30	TRBJ2-2	AWSVPDTANTGELF
TRBV9	TRBJ2-3	ASSSPRDYSTDTQY
TRBV19	TRBJ1-5	ASSWGVNSNQPQH
TRBV6-5	TRBJ1-1	ASSPRGNTEAF
TRBV6-1	TRBJ1-3	ASSEGTVGNTIY
TRBV19	TRBJ2-4	ASSDEPGQKNIQY
TRBV12-3/TRBV12-4	TRBJ1-4	ASSLYFNEKLF
TRBV11-2	TRBJ2-7	ASSLTLYGGQGASYEQY
TRBV6-5	TRBJ2-7	ASRTGAAYEQY
TRBV7-2	TRBJ2-7	ASSSPYAEQY
TRBV5-6	TRBJ1-1	ASSFRQGMNTEAF
TRBV2	TRBJ2-7	ASKGTGSHEQY
TRBV5-5	TRBJ2-2	ASSPTVVGELF
TRBV10-3	TRBJ1-2	AISDKGEDYGYT
TRBV5-1	TRBJ1-4	ASSLDQGLYEKLF
TRBV7-6	TRBJ2-7	ASSLGLSSYEQY
TRBV28	TRBJ1-1	ASSLAGWNTEAF
TRBV12-3/TRBV12-4	TRBJ1-5	ASSRNMNQPQH
TRBV6-4	TRBJ2-4	ASRDRAGIQY